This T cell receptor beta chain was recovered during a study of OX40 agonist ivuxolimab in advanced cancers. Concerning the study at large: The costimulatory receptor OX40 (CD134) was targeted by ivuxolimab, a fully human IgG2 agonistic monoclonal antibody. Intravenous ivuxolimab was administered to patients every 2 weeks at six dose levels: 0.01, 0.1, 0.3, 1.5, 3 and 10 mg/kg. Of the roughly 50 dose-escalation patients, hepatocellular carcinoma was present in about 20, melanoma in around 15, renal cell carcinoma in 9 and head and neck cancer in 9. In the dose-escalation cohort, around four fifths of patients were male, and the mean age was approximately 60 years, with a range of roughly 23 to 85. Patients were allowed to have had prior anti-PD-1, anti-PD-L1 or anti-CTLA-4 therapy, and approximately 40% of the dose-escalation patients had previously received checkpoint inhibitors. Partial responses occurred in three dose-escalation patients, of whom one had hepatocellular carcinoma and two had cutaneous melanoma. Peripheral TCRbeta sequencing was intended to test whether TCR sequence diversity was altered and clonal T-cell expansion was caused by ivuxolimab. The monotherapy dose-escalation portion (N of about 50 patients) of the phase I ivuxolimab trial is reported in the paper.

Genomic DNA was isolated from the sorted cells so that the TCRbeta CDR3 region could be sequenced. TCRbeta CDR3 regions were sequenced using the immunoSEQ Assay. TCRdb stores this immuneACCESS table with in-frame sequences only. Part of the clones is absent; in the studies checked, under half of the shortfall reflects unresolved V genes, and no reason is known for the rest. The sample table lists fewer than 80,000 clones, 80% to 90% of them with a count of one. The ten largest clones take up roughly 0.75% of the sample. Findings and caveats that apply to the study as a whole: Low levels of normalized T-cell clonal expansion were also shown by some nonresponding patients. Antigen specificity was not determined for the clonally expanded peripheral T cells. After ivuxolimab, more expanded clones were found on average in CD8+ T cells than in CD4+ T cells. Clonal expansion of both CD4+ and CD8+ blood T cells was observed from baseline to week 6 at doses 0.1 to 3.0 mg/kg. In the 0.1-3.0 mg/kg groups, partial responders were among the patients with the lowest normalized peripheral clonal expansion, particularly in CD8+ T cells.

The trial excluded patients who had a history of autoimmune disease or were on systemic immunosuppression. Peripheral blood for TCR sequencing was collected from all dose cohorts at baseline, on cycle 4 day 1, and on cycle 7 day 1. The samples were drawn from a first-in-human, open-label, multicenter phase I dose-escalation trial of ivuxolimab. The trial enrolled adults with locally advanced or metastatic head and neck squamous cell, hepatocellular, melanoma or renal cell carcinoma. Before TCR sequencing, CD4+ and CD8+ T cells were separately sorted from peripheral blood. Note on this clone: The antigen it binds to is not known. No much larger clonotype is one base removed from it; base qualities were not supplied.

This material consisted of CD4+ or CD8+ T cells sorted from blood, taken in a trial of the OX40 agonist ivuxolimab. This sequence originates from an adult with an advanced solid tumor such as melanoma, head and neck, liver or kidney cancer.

The DNA reads TGTGCCAGCACCCCCAGGGTAGGGGCGGTCACTGAAGCTTTCTTT. Its coded protein is CASTPRVGAVTEAFF. This sequence uses TRBV7-2 and TRBJ1-1; a tentative D call is TRBD1 (5 bases match). V was cut back by 7 bases and J by 4 bases, leaving a gap of 19 bases between them. The germline V gene gives CDR1 as SGHTA and CDR2 as FQGNSA. Taken from cysteine to phenylalanine, the CDR3 has 15 residues. Only the CDR3 portion is preserved as DNA: 45 bases, with reading frame beginning at the first base. With all but the CDR3 taken from the reference TRBV7-2 and TRBJ1-1 genes, the full variable domain is: GAGVSQSPSNKVTEKGKDVELRCDPISGHTALYWYRQSLGQGLEFLIYFQGNSAPDKSGLPSDRFSAERTGGSVSTLTIQRTQQEDSAVYLCASTPRVGAVTEAFFGQGTRLTVV.